Each of the 28 T cell receptor beta chains below was sequenced from the same sample in a study of blood T cell repertoires in COVID-19. Assay used: immunoSEQ multiplex PCR; TCRdb lists only in-frame clones, some missing. The sample records hundreds of thousands of clones, more than 75% being singletons. Input material: PBMCs or T cells enriched from blood (not recorded which). These receptors all come from a man younger than 40 with acute COVID-19.

This rearrangement joins TRBV12-5 to TRBJ2-3, with TRBD2 as a possible D gene (6 bases). The CDR3 spans 19 residues. The V end was cut by 3 bases, the J end by 1 base, with 23 bases between. Germline V gene lookup returns CDR1 LGHNT and CDR2 FRNRAP. The CDR3 is CASGFRGNLRPQCTDTQYF. The CDR3 DNA is TGTGCTAGTGGTTTCCGGGGGAACCTGAGACCACAATGCACAGATACGCAGTATTTT.

This clone was detected only once. V usage is TRBV21-1 and J usage is TRBJ2-5; the tabulated D call, TRBD1, remains unverified against the DNA. TRBV21-1 is a pseudogene segment. The CDR3 runs to 16 residues. CDR3: CASSKAFCRSGETQYF. The CDR3 nucleotides read TGTGCCAGCAGCAAAGCATTCTGCAGGTCCGGAGAGACCCAGTACTTC.

The V call is TRBV6-5, the J call TRBJ1-2, with TRBD1 as a possible D gene (6 bases). Germline-derived CDR1 and CDR2 are MNHEY and SVGAGI. The CDR3 length is 13 residues. The CDR3 coding sequence is TGTGGGGCTTCCGGGACAAAAGGGTATGGCTACACCTTC. This gives the protein CGASGTKGYGYTF.

This clone has only one observation. The V and J genes are TRBV27 and TRBJ1-6, with no clear D. CDR3 size: 12 residues. Germline values: CDR1 MNHEY, CDR2 SMNVEV (reference sequence). With 8 bases removed from V and 11 bases from J, the gap between germline ends came to 13 bases. CDR3 in DNA: TGTGCCAGCTCCAGGCCTACGGCACCCCTCCACTTT. This sequence encodes CASSRPTAPLHF.

This clone was seen more than once but under ten times. This rearrangement joins TRBV4-2 to TRBJ2-2; possible D gene TRBD2, 6 bases. The V gene's germline CDR1 is LGHNA and CDR2 YNFKEQ. CDR3 length: 16 residues. The ends were cut back, 0 bases at V and 0 bases at J, with 8 bases in the middle. The CDR3 sequence: CASSQEGGANTGELFF. Here the CDR3 DNA reads TGTGCCAGCAGCCAAGAAGGCGGGGCGAACACCGGGGAGCTGTTTTTT.

This chain connects TRBV12-5 to TRBJ1-1, with 9 bases identical to TRBD1. The CDR3 runs 18 residues. With V trimmed by 0 bases and J by 3 bases, 11 bases remained unmatched. Per the germline V gene, CDR1 is LGHNT and CDR2 is FRNRAP. CDR3 nucleotide sequence: TGTGCTAGTGGTTTGGTAACCTGGGACAGGGATATGGACACTGAAGCTTTCTTT. Translated: CASGLVTWDRDMDTEAFF. Supplemented by reference TRBV12-5 and TRBJ1-1, the full variable domain reads DARVTQTPRHKVTEMGQEVTMRCQPILGHNTVFWYRQTMMQGLELLAYFRNRAPLDDSGMPKDRFSAEMPDATLATLKIQPSEPRDSAVYFCASGLVTWDRDMDTEAFFGQGTRLTVV.

V usage is TRBV7-9 and J usage is TRBJ2-3; 8 bases are a match to TRBD2. With V trimmed by 6 bases and J by 0 bases, 14 bases remained unmatched. Germline CDR1 reads SEHNR; CDR2 reads FQNEAQ (reference sequence). The CDR3 spans 18 residues. This CDR3 is CASRSGGSGDLSTDTQYF. In nucleotides, the CDR3 is TGTGCCAGCAGATCCGGAGGTAGCGGGGACCTTAGCACAGATACGCAGTATTTT.

The chain uses TRBV11-3 and TRBJ2-3, with a weak D call TRBD2 (6 bases). CDR1 SGHNT and CDR2 YENEEA come from the germline V gene. Trimming took 3 bases from V and 0 from J, leaving 10 bases between them. CDR3 length: 15 residues. This CDR3 is CASSLGSGSTDTQYF. As DNA, the CDR3 is TGTGCCAGCAGCTTGGGCAGCGGGAGCACAGATACGCAGTATTTT.

The V call is TRBV5-6, the J call TRBJ1-6; tentatively, D is TRBD1 (6 bases). Germline V CDR1 and CDR2: SGHDT, YYEEEE. The V gene lost 1 base and the J gene lost 14 bases, with 22 bases spanning the gap. The CDR3 spans 16 residues. The CDR3 here is CASSLRSLGAGAALHF. The DNA of the CDR3 is TGTGCCAGCAGCTTGAGGAGTCTGGGGGCAGGCGCGGCCCTCCACTTT.

This clone turned up a few times. The chain employs TRBV18 and TRBJ2-7, with 7 bases aligning to TRBD2. This CDR3 is 15 amino acids long. V lost 4 bases and J lost 1; bases outside the gene matches: 7. Germline lookup yields CDR1 KGHSH and CDR2 LQKENI. For the CDR3, the DNA is TGTGCCAGCTCACAGTACAGCGGGGCGTCCTACGAGCAGTACTTC. Its translation is CASSQYSGASYEQYF. Combining the CDR3 with reference TRBV18 and TRBJ2-7 gives the whole variable domain NAGVMQNPRHLVRRRGQEARLRCSPMKGHSHVYWYRQLPEEGLKFMVYLQKENIIDESGMPKERFSAEFPKEGPSILRIQQVVRGDSAAYFCASSQYSGASYEQYFGPGTRLTVT.

V usage is TRBV30 and J usage is TRBJ2-2; no definite D call. Trimming stripped 2 bases from V and 2 bases from J, with 12 bases between. The CDR3 consists of 15 residues. The V gene's germline CDR1 is GTSNPN and CDR2 SVGIG (reference sequence). CDR3 residues: CAWSTSVFNTGELFF. The CDR3 DNA reads as TGTGCCTGGAGTACGAGCGTCTTCAACACCGGGGAGCTGTTTTTT.

Concerning this clone: A read error may account for a junction end that differs from germline. The rearrangement links TRBV25-1 to TRBJ1-2; 8 nucleotides agree with TRBD1. The CDR3 loop spans 12 amino acids. Germline V gives CDR1 MGHDK, CDR2 SYGVNS. The CDR3 loop is CASSYRQGRIYF. The CDR3 nucleotides are TGTGCCAGCAGTTACCGACAGGGGCGTATTTACTTC.

The CDR3 DNA is TGCGCCAGCATGGAACAGGGCGCGACAGATACGCAGTATTTT. Encoded protein: CASMEQGATDTQYF. The chain has TRBV5-1 and TRBJ2-3; the D gene is possibly TRBD1 (6 bases). Per germline, CDR1 SGHRS and CDR2 YFSETQ. This CDR3 spans 14 amino acids. Trimming cost V 6 bases and J 3 bases, with 14 bases left between them.

The CDR3 region is CASSMDRFNEKLFF. As DNA, the CDR3 is TGTGCCAGTAGTATGGACAGGTTTAATGAAAAACTGTTTTTT. This rearrangement joins TRBV19 to TRBJ1-4, with 7 bases identical to TRBD1. Trimming cost V 3 bases and J 4 bases; bases outside gene matches: 2. CDR1 and CDR2 (germline): LNHDA, SQIVND (reference sequence). This CDR3 contains 14 residues.

This rearrangement joins TRBV27 to TRBJ2-3; 9 positions match TRBD1. The V segment lost 4 bases and the J segment 0 bases; nucleotides outside the gene matches: 8. The CDR3 is made up of 17 amino acids. Germline CDR1 is MNHEY and CDR2 is SMNVEV (reference sequence). CDR3 region: CASSSGQGSPSTDTQYF. The CDR3 DNA is TGTGCCAGCAGTTCGGGACAGGGCTCTCCTAGCACAGATACGCAGTATTTT.

The V and J genes are TRBV5-1 and TRBJ1-6; D is uncertain. V was clipped by 0 bases and J by 0 bases, with 7 bases between them. The CDR3 loop spans 16 amino acids. Germline loops: CDR1 SGHRS, CDR2 YFSETQ. The CDR3: CASSLVPVSYNSPLHF. CDR3 bases: TGCGCCAGCAGCTTGGTTCCAGTCTCCTATAATTCACCCCTCCACTTT.

The chain has TRBV10-3 and TRBJ2-7; tentative D call: TRBD2 (5 bases). CDR1 is ENHRY, CDR2 SYGVKD, per germline. V lost 10 bases and J lost 1, with 14 bases in between. There are 13 residues in the CDR3. CDR3 loop: CATGVLSSYEQYF. The CDR3 DNA is TGTGCCACCGGGGTGCTTTCTTCCTACGAGCAGTACTTC.

The CDR3 DNA is TGCGCCAGCAGCCCCAGGACAGGGGTCCCCACCCTCCCCTACGAGCAGTACTTC. It translates to CASSPRTGVPTLPYEQYF. The chain combines TRBV5-1 with TRBJ2-7; 9 positions match TRBD1. V dropped 4 bases and J dropped 2; count of bases not matched to a gene: 16. CDR3 length: 18 amino acids. The germline gives CDR1 SGHRS, CDR2 YFSETQ.

The chain has TRBV7-9 and TRBJ2-3; 9 bases map to TRBD2. V lost 5 bases to trimming and J lost 2 bases; unmatched junction nucleotides: 5. CDR3 size: 15 residues. Germline CDR1 and CDR2: SEHNR and FQNEAQ (reference sequence). CDR3 in amino acids: CASSPTSGVTDTQYF. The CDR3 region has the DNA TGTGCCAGCAGCCCGACTAGCGGAGTCACAGATACGCAGTATTTT.

V is TRBV5-4 and J is TRBJ2-7; TRBD2 aligns across 13 bases. CDR1 and CDR2 from the germline V gene are SGHNT and YYREEE (reference sequence). The CDR3 is 16 amino acids. V was pared by 4 bases and J by 3 bases, with 7 bases of the junction left unmatched. CDR3 sequence reads: CASSPTSGGALYEQYF. As DNA, the CDR3 is TGTGCCAGCAGCCCCACTAGCGGGGGGGCCCTCTACGAGCAGTACTTC.

This clone was seen once. The chain recombines TRBV3-1 (or the pseudogene TRBV3-2) with TRBJ2-2; 9 bases are shared with TRBD2. The junction had 6 bases not matched to a gene; V was cut back by 5 bases and J by 5 bases. This CDR3 spans 15 amino acids. CDR1 and CDR2 from the germline V gene are LGHDT and YNNKEL (reference sequence). CDR3 sequence: CASSTRLAVTGELFF. CDR3 bases: TGTGCCAGCAGCACCCGACTAGCGGTAACCGGGGAGCTGTTTTTT.

The chain links TRBV5-1 to TRBJ2-2, with 7 bases aligning to TRBD1. Germline V CDR1 and CDR2: SGHRS, YFSETQ. V lost 4 bases and J lost 4; bases outside the gene matches: 7. The CDR3 runs to 15 residues. The CDR3 DNA is TGCGCCAGCAGCCTCCGACAGGGTGGCACCGGGGAGCTGTTTTTT. It translates to CASSLRQGGTGELFF.

The CDR3 bases are TGTGCCAGCAGCCCTGACAGACACACGTACCAAGAGACCCAGTACTTC. Its translation: CASSPDRHTYQETQYF. This chain uses TRBV27 with TRBJ2-5, with D perhaps matching TRBD1 (5 bases). Germline lookup yields CDR1 MNHEY and CDR2 SMNVEV (reference sequence). The CDR3 totals 16 residues. V was shortened by 6 bases and J by 0 bases, with 17 bases between the two germline ends.

The chain combines TRBV27 with TRBJ1-6; D perhaps matches TRBD1 (5 bases). Trimming removed 5 bases from V and 7 bases from J, with 12 bases in between. CDR1 MNHEY and CDR2 SMNVEV come from the germline V gene (reference sequence). This CDR3 region has 14 residues. The CDR3 is CASSSAGGNSPLHF. CDR3 nucleotide sequence: TGTGCCAGCAGTAGCGCTGGGGGGAATTCACCCCTCCACTTT.

The chain carries TRBV5-4 and TRBJ2-7; 7 bases are shared with TRBD1. The CDR3 runs 14 residues. Germline V lookup: CDR1 SGHNT, CDR2 YYREEE (reference sequence). Trimming cost V 4 bases and J 4 bases; bases outside gene matches: 8. CDR3 loop: CASSRSGTVYEQYF. CDR3 DNA: TGTGCCAGCAGCAGATCCGGGACAGTTTACGAGCAGTACTTC.

The rearrangement uses TRBV15 and TRBJ2-1; TRBD2 matches 11 bases. Trimming at V came to 3 bases and at J to 11 bases, leaving 9 bases not matched to a gene. Germline CDR1 LNHNV, CDR2 YYDKDF (reference sequence). The CDR3 consists of 15 residues. CDR3 DNA sequence: TGTGCCACCAGCAGTAACCCAGGACTAGCGGGTCAGCAGTTCTTC. This sequence encodes CATSSNPGLAGQQFF.

This clone was picked up a small number of times. The chain links TRBV11-2 to TRBJ1-3; possibly TRBD1 for D (6 bases). Trimming took 0 bases from V and 3 from J, leaving 18 bases between them. The length of the CDR3 is 18 residues. The germline CDR1 and CDR2 sequences are SGHAT and FQNNGV. CDR3: CASSLEGEQGRIGNTIYF. In DNA form, the CDR3 reads TGTGCCAGCAGCTTAGAGGGGGAACAGGGTCGGATTGGAAACACCATATATTTT. The full variable domain, in which reference TRBV11-2 and TRBJ1-3 provide the parts outside the CDR3, is EAGVAQSPRYKIIEKRQSVAFWCNPISGHATLYWYQQILGQGPKLLIQFQNNGVVDDSQLPKDRFSAERLKGVDSTLKIQPAKLEDSAVYLCASSLEGEQGRIGNTIYFGEGSWLTVV.

This clone was seen many times. The genes are TRBV6-6 and TRBJ1-2; 12 bases agree with TRBD1. Germline CDR1 reads MNHNY; CDR2 reads SVGAGI (reference sequence). The J segment lost 6 bases and the V segment lost 6 bases, leaving 11 bases of the junction unmatched. CDR3 length equals 16 residues. CDR3 protein: CASSTTGTGGGDGYTF. The CDR3 DNA sequence: TGTGCCAGCAGCACTACGGGGACAGGGGGCGGGGATGGCTACACCTTC.